This T cell receptor (beta chain) was sequenced in a study of CD8+ T cells in alopecia areata listed by TCRdb under 2018. About the full investigation: The treated patients, all with moderate-to-severe alopecia areata, were enrolled in an open-label pilot trial of oral tofacitinib given at 5 to 10 mg twice daily. Tofacitinib was given for 6 to 18 months, followed by 6 months of follow-up off drug to assess delayed response and recurrence. In treated patients, disease severity was measured using the SALT score, which gives the percentage of scalp surface area affected. High-throughput TCRbeta sequencing was used to examine T cell clonal expansion in alopecia areata in both the C3H/HeJ mouse model and human patients. On the human side, TCRbeta sequencing was run on scalp tissue and on sorted CD4+ and CD8+ peripheral blood T cells from healthy controls and from alopecia areata patients with either patchy or totalis/universalis disease. Tofacitinib-treated patients had biopsies at baseline and at 4 and 24 weeks of treatment, with a later scalp biopsy in several patients. Clonality in the scalp was compared among normal scalp (n=4), patchy alopecia areata scalp (n=8), and alopecia totalis/universalis scalp (n=8). RNA was extracted with the PAXgene miRNA kit for fixed scalp, the miRNeasy kit for PBMCs, and the RNeasy kit for mouse skin. Amplification of TCRbeta CDR3 regions was done by immunoSEQ multiplex PCR using 35 Vbeta forward primers and 13 Jbeta reverse primers. Points the paper makes about the study in general: The treated cohort was small, with a single nonresponder, so links between baseline CD8+ expansion and response need larger studies. Compared with normal scalp, lesional scalp had higher clonality and more expanded CD8+ clones, particularly in alopecia totalis/universalis, a pattern that suggests antigenic drive. Compared with mice, TCR sequences shared between patients were less clear, possibly partly because of HLA diversity across the patient population. Scalp TCR repertoire analysis is complicated because resident alphabeta T cells in normal human skin are also sequenced, whereas mouse skin is dominated by gammadelta T cells. Tofacitinib significantly lowered scalp clonality and the number of expanded CD8+ clones among the top 100 scalp clones. Many expanded lesional clones persisted in scalp and blood during tofacitinib treatment, which may partly explain relapse after stopping treatment.

Regarding this clone: Its antigen is unknown. No much larger clone exists at a distance of one base, and base qualities are not known.

Receptor amplification or capture employed the immunoSEQ multiplex PCR assay. For TCR sequencing, RNA was extracted from every sample and reverse transcribed into cDNA to serve as template. SuperScript III was used to make first-strand cDNA, primed with a 2:1 mix of oligo-dT and random hexamers. A synthetic immune receptor repertoire was used to assess amplification bias, and residual bias was removed computationally. The original methods were these. After raw reads were preprocessed to remove errors, the CDR3 was defined following IMGT conventions as running from the conserved cysteine to phenylalanine. To get clonality, Shannon entropy was normalized by log2 of the number of productive unique TCRs and the result was subtracted from 1. Whether each scalp clone was CD4 or CD8 was inferred by checking scalp TCRbeta sequences against the CD4 and CD8 repertoires from sorted blood. Here the immuneACCESS table is served through TCRdb, limited to in-frame sequences with V and J called. Missing clones are a known gap in these copies; in checked studies unresolved V genes cover under half, and the rest lacks a known reason. D and trimming come from the DNA, and the V and J calls and clone size come from that table. In this sample the table shows approximately 140,000 clones, roughly 82% of which occur a single time. Of the sample, around 25% is held by the ten largest clones.

The time point label for this specimen denotes: about four weeks on oral tofacitinib. The treatment or condition label, read with the paper, signifies: oral pan-JAK inhibitor, 5-10 mg twice daily. Lesional scalp punch biopsies and peripheral blood were collected from alopecia areata patients. PBMCs were separated by density centrifugation and stained for CD3, CD4 and CD8, after which CD4+ and CD8+ T cells were sorted on a FACSAria. The source is a human donor with alopecia areata. The material sequenced was CD8+ T cells sorted from blood, taken at week 4, from a patient treated with tofacitinib.

At the DNA level, the sequence is TGTGCCAGCAGCTTAGGGACTGGCAAGCAGTTCTTC. Translated, it reads CASSLGTGKQFF. The sequence joins TRBV13 to TRBJ2-1, with the identity of the D gene unclear. CDR1 PRHDT and CDR2 FYEKMQ are derived from the germline V gene (reference sequence). Including the terminal cysteine and phenylalanine, the CDR3 comprises 12 residues. Kept here is only the CDR3 DNA, which spans 36 bases and is read in frame from base 1. The germline ends are 8 bases apart after V is trimmed by 0 bases and J by 11 bases. The entire variable domain, with the stretches around the CDR3 drawn from the reference TRBV13 and TRBJ2-1 proteins, is AAGVIQSPRHLIKEKRETATLKCYPIPRHDTVYWYQQGPGQDPQFLISFYEKMQSDKGSIPDRFSAQQFSDYHSELNMSSLELGDSALYFCASSLGTGKQFFGPGTRLTVL.